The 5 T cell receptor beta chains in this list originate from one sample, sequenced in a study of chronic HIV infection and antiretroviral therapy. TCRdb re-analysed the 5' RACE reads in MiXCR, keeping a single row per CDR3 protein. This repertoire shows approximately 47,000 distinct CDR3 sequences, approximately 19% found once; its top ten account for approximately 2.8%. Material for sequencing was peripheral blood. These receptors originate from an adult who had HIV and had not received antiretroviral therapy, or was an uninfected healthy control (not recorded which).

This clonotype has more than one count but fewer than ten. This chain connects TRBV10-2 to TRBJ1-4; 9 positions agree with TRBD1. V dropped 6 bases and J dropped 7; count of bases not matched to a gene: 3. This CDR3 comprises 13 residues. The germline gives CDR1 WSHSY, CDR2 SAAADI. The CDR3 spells CASSGTGIEKLFF. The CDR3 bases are TGCGCCAGCAGCGGGACAGGGATTGAAAAACTGTTTTTT.

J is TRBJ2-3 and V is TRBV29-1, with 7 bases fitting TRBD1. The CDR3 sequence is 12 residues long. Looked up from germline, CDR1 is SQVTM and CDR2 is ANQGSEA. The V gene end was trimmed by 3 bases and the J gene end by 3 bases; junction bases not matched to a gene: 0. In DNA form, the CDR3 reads TGCAGCGTTGACAGGGGGACAGATACGCAGTATTTT. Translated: CSVDRGTDTQYF.

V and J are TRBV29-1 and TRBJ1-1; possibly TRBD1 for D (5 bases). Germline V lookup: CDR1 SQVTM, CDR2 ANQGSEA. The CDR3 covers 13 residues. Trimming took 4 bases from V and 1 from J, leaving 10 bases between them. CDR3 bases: TGCAGCGTTGGGGGGAAAGGGAACACTGAAGCTTTCTTT. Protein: CSVGGKGNTEAFF.

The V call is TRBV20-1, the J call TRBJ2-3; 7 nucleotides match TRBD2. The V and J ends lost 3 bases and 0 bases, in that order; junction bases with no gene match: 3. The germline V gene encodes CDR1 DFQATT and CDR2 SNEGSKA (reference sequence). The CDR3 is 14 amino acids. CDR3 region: CSARGSGSTDTQYF. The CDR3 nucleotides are TGCAGTGCTAGGGGTAGCGGGAGCACAGATACGCAGTATTTT.

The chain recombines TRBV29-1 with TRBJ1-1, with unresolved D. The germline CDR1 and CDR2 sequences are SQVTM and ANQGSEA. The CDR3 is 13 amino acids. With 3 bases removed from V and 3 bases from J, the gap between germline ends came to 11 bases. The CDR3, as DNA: TGCAGCGTTGATGGGATTAGGGACACTGAAGCTTTCTTT. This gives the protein CSVDGIRDTEAFF.